Included here is one TCR beta chain sequence, with context. Its specificity is not known. The germline gives CDR1 MGHRA, CDR2 YSYEKL. V gave up 4 bases and J gave up 1 base, with 19 bases separating them. The CDR3 is 17 residues long. The data derive from a study of radiotherapy plus CTLA-4 blockade in lung cancer. Looking at the study overall: More than 15% of enrolled patients responded objectively, and around 30% had disease control.

Study results and limitations: In blood, after radiotherapy plus ipilimumab, tumor-derived TCR clones expanded.

TCRdb keeps only in-frame clones here, not all; method: immunoSEQ multiplex PCR. The data contain tens of thousands of clones, 60% to 80% of them singletons. The starting material was peripheral blood, obtained from a patient treated with radiotherapy plus ipilimumab. The sequence was collected from a human donor with non-small cell lung cancer who had stable disease on radiotherapy plus ipilimumab. The chain has TRBV4-1 and TRBJ1-1; maybe TRBD1 (6 bases). CDR3 in DNA: TGCGCCAGCAGCCTGGGCGCCCTCGGGGGCAGGAACACTGAAGCTTTCTTT. Translating gives CASSLGALGGRNTEAFF.